This T cell receptor beta chain was found in a study of vaccination and CD4 T cells after COVID-19 (dated by TCRdb to 2022 to 2024). Context from the whole study: Convalescent patients had a positive SARS-CoV-2 result on nasal swab PCR, and of these patients, under ten had mild disease and one had severe disease. Overlapping spike peptide pools from SARS-CoV-2 and from the common cold coronaviruses HCoV-NL63, HCoV-OC43 and HCoV-229E were used as culture stimuli. Post-COVID blood samples from convalescent patients were collected a median of approximately 100 days after diagnosis, with a range of roughly 35 to 180 days. Control cultures received a CEFX viral epitope pool as the positive control, an HIV-1 Nef peptide pool as the negative control, or no peptide. The time from the second vaccine dose to post-vaccine blood sampling had a median of roughly 70 days and ranged from about 12 to 250 days. The spike-specific CD4+ TCR repertoire was compared before and after mRNA vaccination in approximately ten COVID-19 convalescent patients and a handful of infection-naive healthy vaccine recipients. In the convalescent cohort there were six males and four females, among whom were two Hispanic individuals, seven Caucasians, two Asians and one multiracial person. Each participant got two doses of either the Pfizer-BioNTech BNT162b2 vaccine (n=8) or the Moderna mRNA-1273 vaccine (n=2). Findings and caveats that apply to the study as a whole: Only a relatively small number of convalescent patients were included in the study, and early timepoints following natural infection were not analyzed. Among convalescent patients, a median about 90% of the SARS-CoV-2-reactive clones seen after vaccination appeared only after vaccination, which suggests priming specific to the vaccine. The median number of SARS-CoV-2-reactive clonotypes rose from fewer than 25 after infection to 38 after vaccination, but the change was not significant. Of the vaccine-specific clones in convalescent patients, 304 of 307, or nearly all, reacted only to SARS-CoV-2 spike and did not cross-react with common cold coronaviruses.

Receptor amplification or capture employed PCR. TCR sequencing of DNA from cultured CD4+ T cells used the Oncomine TCR Beta short-read assay at the Johns Hopkins FTIC core. Genomic DNA was extracted from the cultured CD4+ T cells with the QIAamp micro DNA kit. The Oncomine TCR Beta libraries from cultured CD4+ T cells were pooled using unique dual indexes and then sequenced on an Illumina iSeq 100. The authors' analysis ran thus. Non-productive sequences were filtered out, and CDR3s that did not start with C, did not end with F or W, or were shorter than 7 amino acids were discarded. The MANAFEST web application identified antigen-specific clonotypes by comparing peptide-stimulated wells against reference wells and other culture wells. To be called positive, a clone needed an FDR below 0.05, an odds ratio above 5, and a productive frequency above 0.1% in at least two of three replicate wells. Cross-reactive clonotypes were defined as significantly expanded in both SARS-CoV-2 spike wells and at least one common cold coronavirus spike condition. Using R version 3.6.1, CDR3 homology was evaluated through Levenshtein distances (stringdist) along with unrooted phylogenetic trees (ape). TCRdb handled the public reads itself, with Q25 trimming in fastp and clone calling in MiXCR, and kept productive beta chains. Rows merge per CDR3 protein into single entries with the most common DNA and genes. For this entry, the V and J calls and clone size follow TCRdb and not the study's own pipeline. This sample has more than 15,000 distinct CDR3 sequences in its table, and 40% of those were observed once. Together, the top ten hold under 10% of the sample.

A remark on this clonotype: Its antigen specificity is not known. No base quality values were provided; no much bigger clone lies one nucleotide off.

Its CDR3 holds 14 amino acids, cysteine through phenylalanine. CDR3 DNA is the only sequence kept; it has 42 bases, read in frame from the first base. A distance of 13 bases separates the germline ends of V and J, which lose 5 bases and 5 bases respectively. CDR1 and CDR2 (LNHDA, SQIVND) derive from the germline V gene (reference sequence). What the treatment or condition label conveys for this sample: roughly 10-day PBMC culture with coronavirus spike peptide pools or control peptides (ViraFEST assay). The study used the ViraFEST assay, which expanded antigen-specific T cells with peptide pools and then identified expanded clonotypes by TCR sequencing. The convalescent patients' positive SARS-CoV-2 PCR tests fell between March and December 2020, which was before the Alpha, Beta and Delta variants emerged in the United States. Each well held around 2 million PBMCs cultured with around 10 ug/ml peptide pools in IMDM containing 5% human AB serum and roughly 9 IU/ml IL-2. On days 3 and 7, half of the culture medium was replaced with fresh IL-2-containing medium. Once the cells had been in culture for ten to eleven days, the EasySep CD4+ T cell isolation kit was used to isolate CD4+ T cells by negative selection. Ficoll-Paque Plus gradient centrifugation was used to isolate PBMCs from whole blood, and the isolated PBMCs were then either used fresh or cryopreserved at -140C. Culture conditions were generally each tested in triplicate wells.

Specimen: CD4+ T cells from blood, cultured in vitro, collected after SARS-CoV-2 vaccination. The rearrangement joined TRBV19 to TRBJ2-1; TRBD1 could be the D gene, as 5 bases match. This sequence was found in a human donor who had recovered from COVID-19. The DNA reads TGTGCCAGTAGTCGGCCTGGGGCCAACAATGAGCAGTTCTTC. The translation is CASSRPGANNEQFF.